This TCR beta chain stems from a study of early T cells in non-severe SARS-CoV-2 infection. Study information: Unsorted whole blood bulk RNA was sequenced, with unpaired chains.

The library protocol tagged individual cDNA molecules with unique molecular identifiers. In TCRdb, the 5' RACE reads were re-called with MiXCR into one record per CDR3 protein. The sample records approximately 79,000 distinct CDR3 sequences, about 12% being singletons. Germline CDR1 MDHEN, CDR2 SYDVKM. CDR3 length: 14 residues. V dropped 7 bases and J dropped 5; count of bases not matched to a gene: 7. Points from the study as a whole: The matching step, a VDJdb search, favored anti-spike CD8 responses and missed private and CD4 specificities.

A remark on this clonotype: Its antigen remains unknown.

The J gene is TRBJ2-5, the V gene TRBV28; 10 bases fit TRBD1. The TCR sequence derives from an adult who was a healthcare worker with PCR-confirmed SARS-CoV-2 infection or an uninfected control (not recorded which). The sample taken for sequencing was whole blood. CDR3 in amino acids: CASTLTGGTETQYF. The DNA for the CDR3 is TGTGCCAGCACCCTGACAGGGGGCACCGAGACCCAGTACTTC.